The T cell receptor (beta chain) under discussion was sequenced for a study of beta chain features in type 1 diabetes (dated by TCRdb to the late 2010s). Study-wide context: Mean age, gender distribution, total cell number and subset yield did not differ between patients and healthy donors. Naive and central memory subsets were obtained from all 30 or so donors, but regulatory and stem cell-like memory subsets were isolated from only 8 patients and roughly eight healthy donors. In the study, TCRB repertoires of sorted circulating CD4+ T cell subsets from recently diagnosed type 1 diabetes patients were compared with those of matched healthy donors. A total of 85 million to 140 million sorted cells were examined across all samples, and the number of cells per subset was strongly correlated with RNA yield. Results the study describes overall, beyond this receptor: PCR might favor shorter templates, but patient and control samples were amplified and corrected together, so any skew would affect both groups equally. Naive, central memory and regulatory TCRB repertoires appeared more similar among patients than among healthy donors. Only small numbers of individuals were included in the HLA sub-analyses, which left unresolved whether HLA type had any influence on TCRB rearrangement. Patients with type 1 diabetes made fewer insertions and deleted more nucleotides at VDJ recombination sites, implying thymic rearrangement abnormalities. In all four CD4+ subsets, TCRB CDR3 length was moderately but significantly shorter in type 1 diabetes patients. Sequencing cDNA rather than genomic DNA could over-represent highly expressing activated cells, although activation and CD3 levels did not differ between groups.

This clone was found a few times. It lacks a known antigen. No quality values exist for individual bases; no much larger clone is one base distant. Each donor gave one peripheral blood draw, approximately 110 mL on average, collected into heparinised tubes. Using a panel that included CD45RO, CCR7, CD25, CD127, CD95 and CD27, naive, central memory, regulatory and stem cell-like memory CD4+ T cells were sorted on a BD FACSAria II. All sorted populations exceeded 98% purity. PBMCs were isolated immediately by Lymphoprep density gradient centrifugation and stained directly without culture. Samples were stained and sorted in pairs, with one healthy donor and one patient per experiment, so that batch effects were minimized. All of the isolated RNA was reverse transcribed with the High Capacity cDNA Reverse Transcription Kit, so expressed TCRB transcripts were sequenced. Deep immunoSEQ sequencing was applied to naive, central memory and regulatory T cell samples, giving an average of around 4 million total reads per sample. Sorted cells were lysed in RLT buffer and RNA was extracted with DNase-treated RNeasy Micro or Mini kits, depending on cell number. To prevent cross-contamination, every cell subset was processed on its own, while patient and healthy donor samples were processed together. The immunoSEQ multiplex PCR was used to amplify TCRB sequences from cDNA, generating 87-bp fragments that spanned the CDR3 region. The amplicons were sequenced using the Illumina HiSeq platform. In the source study's methods: Synthetic template baselines were used to correct PCR bias computationally, reads within Hamming distance 2 were collapsed, and singletons that could not be merged were discarded. By aligning reads against IMGT, V, D and J genes, CDR3 length, and insertions or deletions at six rearrangement sites were assigned. Clonotype counts were normalized to sorted cell number within each subset before computing true diversity and Gini coefficients with the tcR R package. Repertoire sharing was quantified using the overlap coefficient calculated on TCRB nucleotide sequences. TCRdb retrieved this table from immuneACCESS and kept in-frame rearrangements only. Not all clones are present; in checked studies, unresolved V genes account for under half, and no reason is known for the remainder. The V and J calls and clone size are taken from that table; D and trimming were inferred from the DNA. The sample profile shows about 170,000 clones; roughly 8% of them were found once. The ten biggest clones cover approximately 0.54% of the sample.

Specimen: central memory CD4+ T cells from blood. The receptor comes from a young man with type 1 diabetes.

The CDR3 region has the sequence CASSPTGTSGATDTQYF. The bases read TGTGCCAGCTCACCAACTGGGACTAGCGGGGCCACAGATACGCAGTATTTT. The chain is made from TRBV18 and TRBJ2-3; a stretch of 13 junction bases matches TRBD2. The germline V gene provides CDR1 KGHSH and CDR2 LQKENI. Its CDR3 holds 17 amino acids, cysteine through phenylalanine. Only CDR3 DNA is held: 51 bases, read in frame from base 1. V and J are trimmed by 2 bases and 2 bases, and the gene matches miss 4 bases of the junction.